This is a list of T cell receptor beta chains from one sample in a study of CD8 T cells in ankylosing spondylitis. MiXCR, applied by TCRdb to the 5' RACE reads, yields one record per CDR3 protein. The table shows over 700,000 distinct CDR3 sequences, with under 20% occurring only once. The sequenced sample was blood, either unsorted or a sorted T cell fraction (not recorded which). These receptors came from a male donor with ankylosing spondylitis. CDR3s include the opening cysteine and the closing phenylalanine or tryptophan. Each record gives: V gene, clone size, CDR3 protein. A row's size may be missing; if present it is once, few, many or a size class.

V gene: TRBV7-3; clone size: .; CDR3 protein: CASSPNLGLSTDTQYF
V gene: TRBV12-3/TRBV12-4; clone size: many; CDR3 protein: CASSLLDNEQFF
V gene: TRBV5-1; clone size: .; CDR3 protein: CASSLVLQGLTGELFF
V gene: TRBV28; clone size: .; CDR3 protein: CASSSQDREEAFF
V gene: TRBV12-3/TRBV12-4; clone size: .; CDR3 protein: CASSFGSYATDTQYF
V gene: TRBV5-1; clone size: .; CDR3 protein: CASSLDPTNNEQFF
V gene: TRBV12-3/TRBV12-4; clone size: .; CDR3 protein: CASRQLKNNEQFF
V gene: TRBV4-1; clone size: .; CDR3 protein: CASSQMERETGGQPQHF
V gene: TRBV20-1; clone size: .; CDR3 protein: CSAIVRMLSYNEQFF
V gene: TRBV15; clone size: .; CDR3 protein: CATSSQPPSNQPQHF
V gene: TRBV30; clone size: .; CDR3 protein: CGRKTSGTNEQFF
V gene: TRBV18; clone size: .; CDR3 protein: CASSRQTSGTNNEQFF
V gene: TRBV5-6; clone size: .; CDR3 protein: CASSRGLAESDTQYF
V gene: TRBV12-3/TRBV12-4; clone size: few; CDR3 protein: CASKSGLTNTGELFF
V gene: TRBV6-1; clone size: few; CDR3 protein: CASSVIEGFNQPQHF
V gene: TRBV20-1; clone size: .; CDR3 protein: CSAREASGRTDTQYF
V gene: TRBV10-3; clone size: .; CDR3 protein: CAISTGTPGTQYF
V gene: TRBV14; clone size: .; CDR3 protein: CASSQAGLARQTQYF
V gene: TRBV9; clone size: .; CDR3 protein: CASSVGNSPYEQYF
V gene: TRBV19; clone size: .; CDR3 protein: CATMGPNTGELFF
V gene: TRBV12-5; clone size: few; CDR3 protein: CASGLVLSGQETQYF
V gene: TRBV29-1; clone size: few; CDR3 protein: CSVRGETGELFF
V gene: TRBV20-1; clone size: once; CDR3 protein: CSARDLGVTYEQYF
V gene: TRBV5-1; clone size: few; CDR3 protein: CASSGGGAHNEQFF
V gene: TRBV20-1; clone size: few; CDR3 protein: CSARMEQRRNNEQFF
V gene: TRBV7-9; clone size: .; CDR3 protein: CASSFSGGAEDTQYF
V gene: TRBV6-5; clone size: .; CDR3 protein: CASSYRHNEWGYTF
V gene: TRBV12-3/TRBV12-4; clone size: few; CDR3 protein: CASSLTSGGEQYF
V gene: TRBV20-1; clone size: .; CDR3 protein: CSARTRGTSGTSTDTQYF
V gene: TRBV18; clone size: few; CDR3 protein: CASSPPTGGKLETQYF
V gene: TRBV20-1; clone size: .; CDR3 protein: CSARTSGYPYEQYF
V gene: TRBV6-5; clone size: few; CDR3 protein: CASSYSGGGELFF
V gene: TRBV10-3; clone size: few; CDR3 protein: CAISDRGSEQPQHF
V gene: TRBV28; clone size: few; CDR3 protein: CASSLSVIGEQFF
V gene: TRBV6-2/TRBV6-3; clone size: .; CDR3 protein: CASSYASGIREQYF
V gene: TRBV10-3; clone size: many; CDR3 protein: CAIRGAGVYNEQFF
V gene: TRBV12-3/TRBV12-4; clone size: few; CDR3 protein: CASSPGAYEKLFF